This TCR beta chain was retrieved from a study of shared clonotypes between healthy human individuals. Study-level background: Each donor had three CD4 naive, three CD4 memory, two CD8 naive and one CD8 memory plate. Study conclusions and caveats: An anticipated effect of sequencing depth on clonotype sharing among donors was recognized. Between a few donors, naive CD4 clonotypes were shared at a level of approximately 5%.

This clone has more than one count but fewer than ten. The antigen remains undetermined. Assay used: immunoSEQ multiplex PCR; TCRdb lists only in-frame clones, some missing. The table includes about 2,100,000 clones, under 95% detected once. CD45RO-negative, CCR7-selected cells formed the naive CD8 fraction, which excluded terminally differentiated effector memory CD45RA+ cells. Specimen: naive CD8+ T cells from PBMCs. This TCR was sampled from a young man in good health. Some clones in this sample may be carry-over from other donors' samples.

CDR3 sequence reads: CASNPYGTGGTEAFF. The CDR3 region has the DNA TGTGCCAGCAATCCCTACGGGACAGGGGGCACTGAAGCTTTCTTT. The chain joins TRBV9 to TRBJ1-1, with 11 bases matching TRBD1. The J segment lost 4 bases and the V segment lost 6 bases, leaving 8 bases of the junction unmatched. The germline V gene has CDR1 SGDLS and CDR2 YYNGEE. The CDR3 is made up of 15 amino acids.